Below are 31 T cell receptor beta chains sequenced from a single sample in a study of blood T cell repertoires in COVID-19. The method was immunoSEQ multiplex PCR; TCRdb's version includes in-frame clones alone and lacks a portion of them. The profile shows tens of thousands of clones, 82% of them singletons. Sequencing input: peripheral blood. These receptors came from a woman aged 55-69 years with acute or convalescent COVID-19.

This rearrangement joins TRBV7-3 to TRBJ2-1; 7 bases match TRBD2. Germline V gene lookup returns CDR1 SGHTA and CDR2 FQGTGA. The CDR3 totals 16 residues. The junction had 11 bases not matched to a gene; V was cut back by 4 bases and J by 5 bases. The CDR3 region is CASSWMGESGNNEQFF. The CDR3 DNA follows: TGTGCCAGCAGCTGGATGGGGGAGAGCGGGAACAATGAGCAGTTCTTC.

The chain couples TRBV28 to TRBJ1-6, with a possible D match to TRBD1 (6 bases). There are 16 residues in the CDR3. Germline V gene data show CDR1 as MDHEN and CDR2 as SYDVKM. The V end lost 3 bases, the J end lost 8 bases, and 17 bases lay between the germline ends. CDR3 sequence (DNA): TGTGCCAGCAGTTTGGCTGGGGGCAGGGCGGATTCACCCCTCCACTTT. Its translation is CASSLAGGRADSPLHF.

This chain links TRBV3-1 (or the pseudogene TRBV3-2) with TRBJ1-1; 7 nucleotides agree with TRBD1. Germline CDR1 is LGHDT and CDR2 is YNNKEL (reference sequence). The CDR3 consists of 13 residues. V lost 4 bases, J lost 3 bases, and 2 bases stayed unmatched. The CDR3 spells CASSRDRDTEAFF. CDR3 nucleotide sequence: TGTGCCAGCAGCCGAGACAGGGACACTGAAGCTTTCTTT.

J is TRBJ1-6 and V is TRBV2; a possible D gene is TRBD1 (6 bases). Germline CDR1 reads SNHLY; CDR2 reads FYNNEI. The V and J ends lost 2 bases and 7 bases respectively, with 18 bases between them. CDR3 length: 17 residues. CDR3 sequence (DNA): TGTGCCAGCAGTGAACGTGGGGGGGGGCGGCCCAATTCACCCCTCCACTTT. It specifies CASSERGGGRPNSPLHF.

The chain employs TRBV12-3 or TRBV12-4 and TRBJ1-4; D remains unclear. This CDR3 has 13 amino acids. V was clipped by 1 base and J by 5 bases, with 5 bases between them. The DNA of the CDR3 is TGTGCCAGCAGTTTAGGAGAGAATGAAAAACTGTTTTTT. It yields the protein CASSLGENEKLFF.

The V gene is TRBV29-1, the J gene TRBJ2-7; TRBD1 matches at 7 bases. Losses at the gene ends were 7 bases for V and 0 bases for J; bases not matched to a gene: 3. This CDR3 contains 12 residues. CDR1 and CDR2 (germline): SQVTM, ANQGSEA. The chain's CDR3 is CSGRQGSYEQYF. The CDR3 DNA sequence: TGCAGCGGGAGACAGGGCTCCTACGAGCAGTACTTC.

V is TRBV21-1 and J is TRBJ1-1; TRBD1, the table's D call, was not compared with the DNA. TRBV21-1 is described as a pseudogene. This CDR3 has 16 residues. The CDR3 reads CASSKAGAEWGTEAFF. The CDR3 DNA sequence: TGTGCCAGCAGCAAAGCAGGGGCAGAATGGGGCACTGAAGCTTTCTTT.

The genes are TRBV7-9 and TRBJ2-1; 7 nucleotides align to TRBD1. Trimming cost V 5 bases and J 5 bases; bases outside gene matches: 9. Germline CDR1 reads SEHNR; CDR2 reads FQNEAQ (reference sequence). The CDR3 covers 15 residues. CDR3 bases: TGTGCCAGCAGCAATCGACAGGGCATGAACAATGAGCAGTTCTTC. This sequence encodes CASSNRQGMNNEQFF.

The chain carries TRBV4-1 and TRBJ1-2; D is unresolved. CDR1 and CDR2 (germline): MGHRA, YSYEKL. The CDR3 runs to 15 residues. V shed 0 bases and J shed 2 bases, with 10 bases lying between them. DNA of the CDR3: TGCGCCAGCAGCCAAGATAATCGGGGAAACTATGGCTACACCTTC. This gives the protein CASSQDNRGNYGYTF.

The gene calls are TRBV9 and TRBJ2-1, with D tentatively TRBD1 (5 bases). Trimming left V 0 bases short and J 8 bases short, with 12 bases between. The CDR3 has 14 amino acids. Germline V lookup: CDR1 SGDLS, CDR2 YYNGEE. The CDR3 DNA reads TGTGCCAGCAGCGTAGGTCTACTGGGGCATGAGCAGTTCTTC. Protein product: CASSVGLLGHEQFF.

The J gene is TRBJ2-2, the V gene TRBV19; 11 bases match TRBD2. Per germline, CDR1 LNHDA and CDR2 SQIVND (reference sequence). This CDR3 region has 18 residues. V dropped 4 bases and J dropped 1; count of bases not matched to a gene: 8. CDR3 bases: TGTGCCAGTAGTAACGAACTAGCGGGGGCCAGGAACACCGGGGAGCTGTTTTTT. Its protein product is CASSNELAGARNTGELFF.

This chain joins TRBV30 and TRBJ1-5, with 9 positions matching TRBD1. This CDR3 contains 14 residues. Looked up from germline, CDR1 is GTSNPN and CDR2 is SVGIG (reference sequence). The V and J ends lost 1 base and 6 bases, in that order; junction bases with no gene match: 4. The CDR3 coding sequence is TGTGCCTGGAGTGCGGGACAGGGATCTCAGCCCCAGCATTTT. Protein sequence: CAWSAGQGSQPQHF.

The rearrangement uses TRBV19 and TRBJ2-1, with a tentative D call TRBD1 (6 bases). CDR1 and CDR2 from the germline V gene are LNHDA and SQIVND (reference sequence). V shed 3 bases and J shed 0 bases, with 21 bases lying between them. The CDR3 is made up of 19 amino acids. The CDR3 loop reads CASSIGTGHTISSYNEQFF. The CDR3 DNA reads TGTGCCAGTAGTATTGGCACGGGACACACAATTAGCTCCTACAATGAGCAGTTCTTC.

The V and J genes are TRBV30 and TRBJ1-1; D gene uncertain. The CDR3 extends over 13 amino acids. V gave up 0 bases and J gave up 2 bases, with 7 bases separating them. From germline, CDR1 is GTSNPN and CDR2 SVGIG (reference sequence). The CDR3 region is CAWSVGVNTEAFF. Written as DNA, the CDR3 is TGTGCCTGGAGTGTCGGGGTAAACACTGAAGCTTTCTTT.

This chain joins TRBV9 and TRBJ2-2, with a possible D match to TRBD2 (5 bases). V was pared by 0 bases and J by 4 bases, with 10 bases between. There are 15 residues in the CDR3. Per the germline V gene, CDR1 is SGDLS and CDR2 is YYNGEE. CDR3 nucleotides: TGTGCCAGCAGCGTAGCCGGGGTAGGCACCGGGGAGCTGTTTTTT. This sequence encodes CASSVAGVGTGELFF.

In its sample, this clone was seen a few times. The chain is built from TRBV5-6 and TRBJ1-2; 8 positions agree with TRBD1. The CDR3 runs to 14 residues. From germline, CDR1 is SGHDT and CDR2 YYEEEE. V lost 3 bases to trimming and J lost 3 bases; unmatched junction nucleotides: 4. For the CDR3, the DNA is TGTGCCAGCAGCTCGGCAGGGGGCGACTATGGCTACACCTTC. Its translation is CASSSAGGDYGYTF.

J is TRBJ2-1 and V is TRBV19, with a possible D match to TRBD2 (5 bases). The CDR3 runs to 14 residues. The V end was cut by 6 bases, the J end by 3 bases, with 12 bases between. Germline CDR1 is LNHDA and CDR2 is SQIVND (reference sequence). The CDR3 loop reads CASRPSTLYNEQFF. The CDR3 bases are TGTGCCAGTAGACCTAGCACCCTCTACAATGAGCAGTTCTTC. Drawing the rest from reference TRBV19 and TRBJ2-1, the complete variable domain is DGGITQSPKYLFRKEGQNVTLSCEQNLNHDAMYWYRQDPGQGLRLIYYSQIVNDFQKGDIAEGYSVSREKKESFPLTVTSAQKNPTAFYLCASRPSTLYNEQFFGPGTRLTVL.

The V and J genes are TRBV19 and TRBJ1-5; D unresolved. Germline V gene data show CDR1 as LNHDA and CDR2 as SQIVND (reference sequence). The CDR3 has 12 residues. V was cut by 4 bases and J by 4 bases, with 5 bases left in between. The CDR3 nucleotides are TGTGCCAGTAGTAAACTAAATCAGCCCCAGCATTTT. The encoded protein is CASSKLNQPQHF.

On this clone: At the DNA level, this CDR3 is encoded by other sequences in the same sample as well. The rearrangement links TRBV16 to TRBJ1-5, with D unresolved. Germline loops: CDR1 KGHSY, CDR2 FQNENV. CDR3 size: 15 residues. Trimming took off 1 base at V and 1 base at J, with 8 bases between the two ends. CDR3 sequence: CASSQYPGSNQPQHF. The DNA of the CDR3 is TGTGCCAGCAGCCAATATCCAGGAAGCAATCAGCCCCAGCATTTT. The entire variable domain, with the rest obtained from reference TRBV16 and TRBJ1-5, is as follows: GEEVAQTPKHLVRGEGQKAKLYCAPIKGHSYVFWYQQVLKNEFKFLISFQNENVFDETGMPKERFSAKCLPNSPCSLEIQATKLEDSAVYFCASSQYPGSNQPQHFGDGTRLSIL.

This sequence joins TRBV5-5 and TRBJ2-1, with 8 bases identical to TRBD2. This CDR3 spans 14 amino acids. V gave up 2 bases and J gave up 4 bases; unmatched junction bases: 2. The V gene's germline CDR1 is SGHKS and CDR2 YYEKEE (reference sequence). The CDR3 here is CASSLREGYNEQFF. CDR3 DNA sequence: TGTGCCAGCAGCTTACGGGAGGGATACAATGAGCAGTTCTTC.

CDR3 nucleotides: TGCGCCAGCAGTGATAATGCGGCAGGGGGCTCTCGCTACACCTTC. This encodes CASSDNAAGGSRYTF. This chain connects TRBV10-2 to TRBJ1-2, with 8 bases fitting TRBD1. The V gene's germline CDR1 is WSHSY and CDR2 SAAADI. V shed 3 bases and J 9 bases; nucleotides not matched to a gene: 12. The CDR3 has 15 residues.

The chain carries TRBV10-3 and TRBJ1-2; 8 nucleotides line up with TRBD1. The V and J ends lost 6 bases and 8 bases, in that order; junction bases with no gene match: 8. This CDR3 comprises 13 residues. The germline CDR1 and CDR2 sequences are ENHRY and SYGVKD. The CDR3 sequence is CAISLGQGKGYTF. The CDR3, as DNA: TGTGCCATCAGCCTCGGACAGGGTAAAGGCTACACCTTC.

Here the CDR3 reads CASSVGGTSTGELFF. The CDR3 region has the DNA TGTGCCAGCAGCGTAGGGGGGACTAGCACCGGGGAGCTGTTTTTT. This sequence joins TRBV9 and TRBJ2-2, with TRBD2 identical over 8 bases. In germline, CDR1 is SGDLS, CDR2 YYNGEE. V shed 0 bases and J 4 bases; nucleotides not matched to a gene: 2. The CDR3 length is 15 residues.

This chain connects TRBV4-2 to TRBJ1-4, with D maybe TRBD1 (6 bases). The CDR3 loop spans 13 amino acids. Trimming stripped 2 bases from V and 7 bases from J, with 8 bases between. Per the germline V gene, CDR1 is LGHNA and CDR2 is YNFKEQ. This CDR3 is CASSQFRGEKLFF. CDR3 bases: TGTGCCAGCAGCCAATTCAGGGGTGAAAAACTGTTTTTT.

V is TRBV28 and J is TRBJ1-5; possibly TRBD1 for D (5 bases). CDR3 length: 14 amino acids. Trimming cost V 8 bases and J 3 bases, with 14 bases left between them. CDR1 is MDHEN, CDR2 SYDVKM, per germline. CDR3 in DNA: TGTGCCAGCGCTCCCGCGGGGCCCAATCAGCCCCAGCATTTT. This codes for CASAPAGPNQPQHF. Drawing the rest from reference TRBV28 and TRBJ1-5, the complete variable domain is DVKVTQSSRYLVKRTGEKVFLECVQDMDHENMFWYRQDPGLGLRLIYFSYDVKMKEKGDIPEGYSVSREKKERFSLILESASTNQTSMYLCASAPAGPNQPQHFGDGTRLSIL.

The rearrangement joins TRBV5-4 to TRBJ2-2, with 11 bases that match TRBD2. This CDR3 region has 17 residues. Germline lookup yields CDR1 SGHNT and CDR2 YYREEE (reference sequence). Trimming took 2 bases from V and 7 from J; bases not matched to a gene: 10. CDR3 residues: CASSFGIAGGPVGELFF. For the CDR3, the DNA is TGTGCCAGCAGCTTTGGTATAGCGGGGGGGCCTGTCGGGGAGCTGTTTTTT.

This chain joins TRBV21-1 and TRBJ2-2; the D segment call TRBD2 is taken from the table without a DNA check. TRBV21-1 is annotated as a pseudogene. The CDR3 has 13 amino acids. The CDR3 sequence is CAVKGGGTGELFF. The CDR3 bases are TGTGCAGTTAAAGGGGGGGGCACCGGGGAGCTGTTTTTT.

The chain links TRBV6-1 to TRBJ1-1; D is unresolved. The V and J ends lost 2 bases and 4 bases respectively, with 20 bases between them. This CDR3 comprises 17 residues. Germline CDR1 reads MNHNS; CDR2 reads SASEGT. CDR3 residues: CASSERGSVGGRTEAFF. DNA of the CDR3: TGTGCCAGCAGTGAAAGAGGCTCGGTAGGAGGTCGCACTGAAGCTTTCTTT.

The chain employs TRBV27 and TRBJ1-1, with 7 nucleotides matching TRBD1. J gave up 5 bases and V 3 bases, and 15 bases lay outside the gene matches. Germline CDR1 reads MNHEY; CDR2 reads SMNVEV (reference sequence). The CDR3 is made up of 17 amino acids. This CDR3 is CASSLRRQGKEETEAFF. The CDR3 DNA reads as TGTGCCAGCAGTTTGAGACGACAGGGTAAAGAGGAAACTGAAGCTTTCTTT.

The chain links TRBV24-1 to TRBJ2-3; possibly TRBD1 for D (6 bases). CDR1 and CDR2 (germline): KGHDR, SFDVKD. CDR3 size: 14 residues. Trimming stripped 3 bases from V and 4 bases from J, with 10 bases between. The CDR3 reads CATSDPRGADTQYF. The DNA of the CDR3 is TGTGCCACCAGTGATCCCAGGGGAGCAGATACGCAGTATTTT.

J is TRBJ1-2 and V is TRBV24-1; the D is unclear. Germline values: CDR1 KGHDR, CDR2 SFDVKD. The CDR3 sequence is 13 residues long. V lost 9 bases and J 4 bases, leaving 14 bases between the germline ends. The CDR3 loop is CATSRTEVYGYTF. In DNA form, the CDR3 reads TGTGCCACCTCACGGACGGAGGTCTATGGCTACACCTTC.